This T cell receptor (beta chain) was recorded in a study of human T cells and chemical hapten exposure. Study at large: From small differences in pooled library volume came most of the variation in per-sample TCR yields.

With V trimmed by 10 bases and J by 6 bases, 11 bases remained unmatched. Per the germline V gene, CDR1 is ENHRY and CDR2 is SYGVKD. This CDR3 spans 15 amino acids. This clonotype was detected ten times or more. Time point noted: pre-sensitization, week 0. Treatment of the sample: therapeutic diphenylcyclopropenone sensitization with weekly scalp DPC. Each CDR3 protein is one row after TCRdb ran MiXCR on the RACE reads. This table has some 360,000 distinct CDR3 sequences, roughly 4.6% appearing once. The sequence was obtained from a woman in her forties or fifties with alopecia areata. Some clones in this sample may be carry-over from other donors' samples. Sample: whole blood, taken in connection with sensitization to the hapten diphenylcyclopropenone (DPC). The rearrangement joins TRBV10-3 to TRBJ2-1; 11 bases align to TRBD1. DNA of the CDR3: TGTGCCACAAAAGCAACCGGGACAGGGGGCAATGAGCAGTTCTTC. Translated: CATKATGTGGNEQFF.